The next 8 T cell receptor beta chains were all read from a single sample in a study of radiotherapy plus CTLA-4 blockade in lung cancer. Here immunoSEQ multiplex PCR was the method, and the copy in TCRdb shows in-frame clones only, minus some. The sample has about 43,000 clones, about two thirds seen once. The input for sequencing was peripheral blood, taken from a patient treated with radiotherapy plus ipilimumab. The receptors originated from a human donor with non-small cell lung cancer who had a partial response to radiotherapy plus ipilimumab.

The gene calls are TRBV11-2 and TRBJ2-7; no definite D call. V lost 6 bases and J lost 0, with 15 bases in between. The germline V gene has CDR1 SGHAT and CDR2 FQNNGV. This CDR3 contains 15 residues. CDR3 bases: TGTGCCAGCAGGCCACTATCGTTCCTCTCCTACGAGCAGTACTTC. Protein sequence: CASRPLSFLSYEQYF.

The V call is TRBV2, the J call TRBJ1-1; no clear D gene. V gave up 4 bases and J gave up 3 bases, with 3 bases separating them. The CDR3 has 11 amino acids. The germline V gene encodes CDR1 SNHLY and CDR2 FYNNEI. Here the CDR3 reads CASSAYTEAFF. The CDR3 DNA is TGTGCCAGCAGTGCCTACACTGAAGCTTTCTTT.

The chain joins TRBV30 to TRBJ1-1; D is perhaps TRBD1 (5 bases). Germline assignment: CDR1 GTSNPN and CDR2 SVGIG (reference sequence). The length of the CDR3 is 12 residues. V was trimmed by 2 bases and J by 7 bases, leaving 11 bases between them. CDR3 sequence reads: CAWSSRDFEAFF. The CDR3 DNA sequence: TGTGCCTGGAGTAGCCGGGACTTTGAAGCTTTCTTT.

J is TRBJ1-2 and V is TRBV6-5; D is uncertain. From germline, CDR1 is MNHEY and CDR2 SVGAGI. CDR3 length: 13 residues. V was clipped by 5 bases and J by 3 bases, with 10 bases between them. For the CDR3, the DNA is TGTGCCAGCAGTGAATTGGGCGACTATGGCTACACCTTC. Residues: CASSELGDYGYTF.

This clone showed up just a few times. The rearrangement joins TRBV19 to TRBJ2-1, with 7 bases matching TRBD2. Germline loops: CDR1 LNHDA, CDR2 SQIVND (reference sequence). Trimming cost V 4 bases and J 3 bases; bases outside gene matches: 0. The CDR3 consists of 13 residues. The CDR3 loop is CASSTGGYNEQFF. CDR3 nucleotide sequence: TGTGCCAGTAGTACGGGGGGCTACAATGAGCAGTTCTTC.

The sample holds a few counts of this clone. The chain is built from TRBV19 and TRBJ2-7; the D is unclear. Germline lookup yields CDR1 LNHDA and CDR2 SQIVND (reference sequence). Between the trimmed V and J ends, which lost 5 bases and 5 bases, there was a span of 13 bases. This CDR3 has 13 residues. The CDR3 coding sequence is TGTGCCAGTAGTGAGGTTAGGAGCGACGAGCAGTACTTC. Translated: CASSEVRSDEQYF.

This chain joins TRBV4-2 and TRBJ1-2; the D gene is possibly TRBD1 (6 bases). The CDR3 is 15 amino acids. Germline V lookup: CDR1 LGHNA, CDR2 YNFKEQ. V was trimmed by 4 bases and J by 7 bases, leaving 19 bases between them. The CDR3 reads CASSPTETGGSGYTF. The CDR3 DNA follows: TGTGCCAGCAGCCCTACCGAGACAGGTGGAAGTGGCTACACCTTC.

The chain has TRBV2 and TRBJ2-5; 7 bases line up with TRBD1. The DNA end lines up better with TRBJ2-7; the J call may be wrong. The germline V gene encodes CDR1 SNHLY and CDR2 FYNNEI. The CDR3 is 14 residues long. The CDR3 spells CASSETVQGFEQYF. The CDR3 DNA reads TGTGCCAGCAGTGAAACGGTACAGGGGTTCGAGCAGTACTTC.